This TCR beta chain was profiled in a study of T cells in tuberculosis. Study-level findings and limits: Shorter CDR3-alpha in active tuberculosis partly drove smaller distances.

CDR3 size: 13 residues. V gave up 4 bases and J gave up 6 bases, with 13 bases separating them. CDR1 and CDR2 (germline): SGHRS, YFSETQ. Using immunoSEQ multiplex PCR, the repertoire was profiled, and TCRdb retains in-frame clones only, with some absent. The table has about 35,000 clones, around nine tenths seen once. Time point in this sample: new active TB diagnosis, blood taken before or within 7 days of starting treatment. HIV-seronegative South African adults aged 18 years or older had newly diagnosed active tuberculosis. Notes on this clone: Its antigen is unknown.

Sequencing was performed on PBMCs, taken at tuberculosis diagnosis. The chain couples TRBV5-1 to TRBJ1-1, with D possibly being TRBD1 (5 bases). The receptor comes from an adult with tuberculosis. CDR3 DNA: TGCGCCAGCAGCCCCGCAGGGTTAGCTGAAGCTTTCTTT. It codes for CASSPAGLAEAFF.